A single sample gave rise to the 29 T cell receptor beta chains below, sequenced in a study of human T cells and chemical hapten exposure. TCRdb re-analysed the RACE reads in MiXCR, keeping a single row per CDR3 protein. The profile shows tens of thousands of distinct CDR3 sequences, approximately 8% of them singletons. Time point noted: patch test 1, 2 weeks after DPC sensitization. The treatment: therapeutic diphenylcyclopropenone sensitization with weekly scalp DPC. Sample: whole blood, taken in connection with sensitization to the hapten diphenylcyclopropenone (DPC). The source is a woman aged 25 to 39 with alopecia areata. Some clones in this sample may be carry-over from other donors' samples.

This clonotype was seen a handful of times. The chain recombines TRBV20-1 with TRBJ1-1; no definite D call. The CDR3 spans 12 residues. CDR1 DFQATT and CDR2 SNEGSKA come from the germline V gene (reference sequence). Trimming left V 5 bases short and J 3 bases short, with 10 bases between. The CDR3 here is CSAVKEYTEAFF. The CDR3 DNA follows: TGCAGTGCTGTTAAGGAGTACACTGAAGCTTTCTTT.

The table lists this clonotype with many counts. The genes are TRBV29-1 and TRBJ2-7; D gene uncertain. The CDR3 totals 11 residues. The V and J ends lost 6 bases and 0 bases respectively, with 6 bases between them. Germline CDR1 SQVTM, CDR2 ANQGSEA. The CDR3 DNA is TGCAGCGTGGCGGTCTCCTACGAGCAGTACTTC. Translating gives CSVAVSYEQYF.

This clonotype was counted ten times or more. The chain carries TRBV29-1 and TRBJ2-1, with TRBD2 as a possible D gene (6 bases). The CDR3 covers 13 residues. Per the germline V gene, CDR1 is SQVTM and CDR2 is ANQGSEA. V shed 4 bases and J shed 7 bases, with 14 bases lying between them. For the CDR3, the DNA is TGCAGCGTTGGGGGCGGGGTGAGGAATGAGCAGTTCTTC. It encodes CSVGGGVRNEQFF.

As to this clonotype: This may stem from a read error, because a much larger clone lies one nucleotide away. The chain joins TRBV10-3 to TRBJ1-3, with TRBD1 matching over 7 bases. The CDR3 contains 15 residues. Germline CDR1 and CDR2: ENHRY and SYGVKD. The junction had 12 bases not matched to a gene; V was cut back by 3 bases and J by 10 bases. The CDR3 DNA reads TGTGCCATCAGTGAAGCAGGACAGGCTGGGAAAACCATATATTTT. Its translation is CAISEAGQAGKTIYF.

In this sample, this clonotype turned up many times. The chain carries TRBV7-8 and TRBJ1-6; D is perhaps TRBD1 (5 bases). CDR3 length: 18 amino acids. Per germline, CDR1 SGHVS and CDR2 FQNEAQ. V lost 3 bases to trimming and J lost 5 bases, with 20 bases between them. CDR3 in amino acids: CASSFQTDVVFNNSPLHF. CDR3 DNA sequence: TGTGCCAGCAGCTTCCAGACAGACGTTGTGTTTAATAATTCACCCCTCCACTTT. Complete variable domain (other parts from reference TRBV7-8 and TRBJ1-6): GAGVSQSPRYKVAKRGQDVALRCDPISGHVSLFWYQQALGQGPEFLTYFQNEAQLDKSGLPSDRFFAERPEGSVSTLKIQRTQQEDSAVYLCASSFQTDVVFNNSPLHFGNGTRLTVT.

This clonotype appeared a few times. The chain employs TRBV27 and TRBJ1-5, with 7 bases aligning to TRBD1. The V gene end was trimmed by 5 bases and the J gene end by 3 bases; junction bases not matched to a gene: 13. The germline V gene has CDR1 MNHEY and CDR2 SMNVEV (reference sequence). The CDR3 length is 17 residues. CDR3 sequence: CASSPTQGDYFNQPQHF. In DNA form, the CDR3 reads TGTGCCAGCAGTCCCACCCAGGGGGACTACTTCAATCAGCCCCAGCATTTT.

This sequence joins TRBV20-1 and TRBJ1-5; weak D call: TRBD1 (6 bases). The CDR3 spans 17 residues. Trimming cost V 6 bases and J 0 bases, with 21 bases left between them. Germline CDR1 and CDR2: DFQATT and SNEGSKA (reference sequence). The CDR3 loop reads CSAVQPGGHDSNQPQHF. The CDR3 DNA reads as TGCAGTGCCGTTCAACCTGGGGGGCACGATAGCAATCAGCCCCAGCATTTT.

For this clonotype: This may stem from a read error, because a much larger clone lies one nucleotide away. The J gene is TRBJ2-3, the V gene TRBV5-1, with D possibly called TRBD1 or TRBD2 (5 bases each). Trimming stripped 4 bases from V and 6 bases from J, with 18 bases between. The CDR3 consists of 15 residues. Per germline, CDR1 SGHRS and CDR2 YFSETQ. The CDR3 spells CASSQGGGREDTQYF. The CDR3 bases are TGCGCCAGCAGCCAGGGTGGGGGTCGCGAGGATACGCAGTATTTT. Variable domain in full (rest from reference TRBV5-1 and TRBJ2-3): KAGVTQTPRYLIKTRGQQVTLSCSPISGHRSVSWYQQTPGQGLQFLFEYFSETQRNKGNFPGRFSGRQFSNSRSEMNVSTLELGDSALYLCASSQGGGREDTQYFGPGTRLTVL.

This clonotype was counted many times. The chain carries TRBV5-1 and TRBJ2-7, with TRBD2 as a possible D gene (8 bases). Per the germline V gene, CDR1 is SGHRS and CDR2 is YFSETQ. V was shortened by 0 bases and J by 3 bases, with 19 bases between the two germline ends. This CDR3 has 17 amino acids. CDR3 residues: CASSLEPGGDRGYEQYF. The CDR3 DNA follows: TGCGCCAGCAGCTTGGAACCGGGAGGGGACAGAGGCTACGAGCAGTACTTC.

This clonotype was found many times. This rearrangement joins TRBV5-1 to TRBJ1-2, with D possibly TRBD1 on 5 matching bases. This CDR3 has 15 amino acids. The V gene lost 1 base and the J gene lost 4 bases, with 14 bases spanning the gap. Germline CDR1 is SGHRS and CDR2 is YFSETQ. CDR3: CASSLMAGEGYGYTF. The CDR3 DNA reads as TGCGCCAGCAGCTTGATGGCGGGGGAAGGCTATGGCTACACCTTC.

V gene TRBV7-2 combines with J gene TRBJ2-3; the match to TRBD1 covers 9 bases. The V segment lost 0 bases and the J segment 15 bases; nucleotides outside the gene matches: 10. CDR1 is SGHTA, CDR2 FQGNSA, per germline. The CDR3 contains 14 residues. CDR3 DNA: TGTGCCAGCAGCTTAGCACACAGGGGGCAACACCCTTATTTT. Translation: CASSLAHRGQHPYF.

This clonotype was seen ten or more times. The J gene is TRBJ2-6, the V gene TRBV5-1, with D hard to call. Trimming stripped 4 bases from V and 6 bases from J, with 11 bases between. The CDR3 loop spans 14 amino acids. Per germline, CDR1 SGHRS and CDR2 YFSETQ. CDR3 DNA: TGCGCCAGCAGCCCGGTCTCTCTGGCCAACGTCCTGACTTTC. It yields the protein CASSPVSLANVLTF.

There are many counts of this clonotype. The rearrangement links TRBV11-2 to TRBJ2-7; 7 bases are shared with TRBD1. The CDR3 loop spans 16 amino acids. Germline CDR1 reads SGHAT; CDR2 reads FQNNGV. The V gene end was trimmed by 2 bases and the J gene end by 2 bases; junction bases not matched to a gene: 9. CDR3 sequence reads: CASSLHPRGLTYEQYF. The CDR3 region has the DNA TGTGCCAGCAGCTTACACCCAAGGGGGCTGACCTACGAGCAGTACTTC.

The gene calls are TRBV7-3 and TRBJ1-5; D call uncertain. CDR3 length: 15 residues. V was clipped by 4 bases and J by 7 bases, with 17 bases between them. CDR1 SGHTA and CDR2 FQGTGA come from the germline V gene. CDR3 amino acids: CASSSLRGSGQPQHF. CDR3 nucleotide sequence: TGTGCCAGCAGCTCCCTTCGGGGTTCGGGCCAGCCCCAGCATTTT.

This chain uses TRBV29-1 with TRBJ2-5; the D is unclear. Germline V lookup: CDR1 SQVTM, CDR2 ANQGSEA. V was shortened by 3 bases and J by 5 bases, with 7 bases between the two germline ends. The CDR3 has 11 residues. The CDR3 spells CSVDAHETQYF. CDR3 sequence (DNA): TGCAGCGTTGACGCGCATGAGACCCAGTACTTC.

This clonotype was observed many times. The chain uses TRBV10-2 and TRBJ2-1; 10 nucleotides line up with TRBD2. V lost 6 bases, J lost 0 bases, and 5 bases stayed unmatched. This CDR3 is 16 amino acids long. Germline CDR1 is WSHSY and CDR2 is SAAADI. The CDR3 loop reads CASRPGLASSYNEQFF. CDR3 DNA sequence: TGCGCCAGCAGGCCGGGACTAGCGAGCTCCTACAATGAGCAGTTCTTC.

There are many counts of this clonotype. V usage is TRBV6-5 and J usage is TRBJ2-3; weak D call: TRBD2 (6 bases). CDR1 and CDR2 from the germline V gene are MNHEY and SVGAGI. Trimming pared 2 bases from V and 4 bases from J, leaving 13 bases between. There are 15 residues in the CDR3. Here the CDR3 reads CASSYRGIRADTQYF. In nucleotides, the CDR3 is TGTGCCAGCAGTTACCGGGGGATCAGGGCAGATACGCAGTATTTT.

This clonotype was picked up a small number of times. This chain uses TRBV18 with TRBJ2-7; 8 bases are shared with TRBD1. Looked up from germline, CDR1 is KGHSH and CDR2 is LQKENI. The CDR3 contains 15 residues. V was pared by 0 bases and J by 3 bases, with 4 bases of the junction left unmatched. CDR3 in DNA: TGTGCCAGCTCACCACCCACAGGGGGAAACTACGAGCAGTACTTC. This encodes CASSPPTGGNYEQYF.

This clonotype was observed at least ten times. The CDR3 coding sequence is TGTGCCAGCAGGCCTCTAGCGGGGGGCTACAATGAGCAGTTCTTC. Translation gives CASRPLAGGYNEQFF. V is TRBV6-5 and J is TRBJ2-1, with TRBD2 identical over 11 bases. The CDR3 sequence is 15 residues long. Germline V lookup: CDR1 MNHEY, CDR2 SVGAGI. Trimming cost V 6 bases and J 3 bases; bases outside gene matches: 4.

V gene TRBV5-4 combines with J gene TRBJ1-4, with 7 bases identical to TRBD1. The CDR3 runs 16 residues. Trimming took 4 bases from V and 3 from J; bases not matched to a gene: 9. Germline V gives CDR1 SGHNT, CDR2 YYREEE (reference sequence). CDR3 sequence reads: CASSRDSYTANEKLFF. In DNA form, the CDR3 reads TGTGCCAGCAGCCGGGACAGTTATACAGCTAATGAAAAACTGTTTTTT.

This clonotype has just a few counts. CDR3 in DNA: TGTGCCAGCAGCCCCCGGGACAGGGTCACCTACGAGCAGTACTTC. Translation gives CASSPRDRVTYEQYF. This chain uses TRBV7-9 with TRBJ2-7, with 9 bases lining up with TRBD1. Unmatched junction bases numbered 7, after V lost 5 bases and J lost 2 bases. CDR3 length: 15 amino acids. The germline CDR1 and CDR2 sequences are SEHNR and FQNEAQ (reference sequence).

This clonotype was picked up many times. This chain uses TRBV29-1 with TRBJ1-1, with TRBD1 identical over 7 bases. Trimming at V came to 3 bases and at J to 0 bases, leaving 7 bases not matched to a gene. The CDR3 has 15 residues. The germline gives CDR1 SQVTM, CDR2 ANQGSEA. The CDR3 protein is CSVDGDRKMNTEAFF. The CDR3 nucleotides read TGCAGCGTTGATGGGGACAGAAAGATGAACACTGAAGCTTTCTTT.

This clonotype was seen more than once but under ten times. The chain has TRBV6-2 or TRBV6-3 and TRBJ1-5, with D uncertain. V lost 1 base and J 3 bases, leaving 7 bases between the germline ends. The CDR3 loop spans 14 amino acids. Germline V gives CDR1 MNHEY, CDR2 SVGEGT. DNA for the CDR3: TGTGCCAGCAGTTACTGTGAAAACAATCAGCCCCAGCATTTT. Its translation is CASSYCENNQPQHF.

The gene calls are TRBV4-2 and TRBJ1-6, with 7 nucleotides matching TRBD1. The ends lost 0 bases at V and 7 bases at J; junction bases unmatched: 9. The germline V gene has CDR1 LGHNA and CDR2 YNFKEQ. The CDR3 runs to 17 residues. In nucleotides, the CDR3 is TGTGCCAGCAGCCAAGACGGGACAGCACACTTCAATTCACCCCTCCACTTT. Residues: CASSQDGTAHFNSPLHF.

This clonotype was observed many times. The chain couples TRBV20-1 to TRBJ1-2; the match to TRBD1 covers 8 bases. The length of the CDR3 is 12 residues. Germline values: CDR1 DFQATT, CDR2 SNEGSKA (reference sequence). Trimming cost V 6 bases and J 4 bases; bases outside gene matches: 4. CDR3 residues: CSAFTGGYGYTF. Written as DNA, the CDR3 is TGCAGTGCCTTTACAGGGGGCTATGGCTACACCTTC.

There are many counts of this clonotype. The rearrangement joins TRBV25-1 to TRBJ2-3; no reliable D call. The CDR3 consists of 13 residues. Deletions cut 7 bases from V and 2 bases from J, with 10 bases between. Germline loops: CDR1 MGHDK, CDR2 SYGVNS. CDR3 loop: CASMSQNTDTQYF. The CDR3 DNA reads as TGTGCCAGCATGTCACAGAACACAGATACGCAGTATTTT.

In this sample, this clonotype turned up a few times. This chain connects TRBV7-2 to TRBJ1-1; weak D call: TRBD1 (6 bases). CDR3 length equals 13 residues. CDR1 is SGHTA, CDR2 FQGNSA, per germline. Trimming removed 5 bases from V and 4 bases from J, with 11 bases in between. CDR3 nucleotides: TGTGCCAGCAGCCAGCAAGGGGGCACTGAAGCTTTCTTT. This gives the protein CASSQQGGTEAFF.

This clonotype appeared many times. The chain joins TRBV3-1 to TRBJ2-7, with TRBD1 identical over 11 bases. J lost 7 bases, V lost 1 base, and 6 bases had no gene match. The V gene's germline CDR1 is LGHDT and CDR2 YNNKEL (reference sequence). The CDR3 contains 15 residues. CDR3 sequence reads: CASSQVGQGAREQYF. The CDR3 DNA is TGTGCCAGCAGCCAAGTCGGACAGGGGGCGCGGGAGCAGTACTTC.

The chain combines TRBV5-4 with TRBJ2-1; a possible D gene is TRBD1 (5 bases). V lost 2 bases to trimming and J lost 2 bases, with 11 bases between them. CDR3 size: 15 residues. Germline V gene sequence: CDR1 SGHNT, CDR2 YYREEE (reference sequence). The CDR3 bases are TGTGCCAGCAGCTTATTTCAGGGTACCTACAATGAGCAGTTCTTC. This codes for CASSLFQGTYNEQFF. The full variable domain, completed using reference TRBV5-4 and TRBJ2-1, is ETGVTQSPTHLIKTRGQQVTLRCSSQSGHNTVSWYQQALGQGPQFIFQYYREEENGRGNFPPRFSGLQFPNYSSELNVNALELDDSALYLCASSLFQGTYNEQFFGPGTRLTVL.